Listed below are T cell receptor beta chains from one sample, sequenced in a study of response to subunit inactivated influenza vaccine. TCRdb analysed the RT-PCR reads with MiXCR anew, one entry per CDR3 protein. The sample consists of 650,000 to 850,000 distinct CDR3 sequences, over 11% of them appearing once. The sequencing used PBMCs from blood, collected around two weeks before vaccination. The receptors were gathered from a man aged 45-65 years who received an inactivated influenza vaccine. Each CDR3 is given with its conserved first and last residue. The D gene is left open where the match is weak. Clone sizes are given selectively: once, few, many, or a class where the clone is expanded.

V gene: TRBV12-3/TRBV12-4; D gene: TRBD1; clone size: few; J gene: TRBJ2-1; CDR3 DNA: TGTGCCAGCAGTGCCCGGGACAGGGGTCCCAATGAGCAGTTCTTC; CDR3 protein: CASSARDRGPNEQFF
V gene: TRBV3-1; D gene: .; clone size: few; J gene: TRBJ1-5; CDR3 DNA: TGTGCCAGCAGCCTTGGGCAGGGGATTCAGCCCCAGCATTTT; CDR3 protein: CASSLGQGIQPQHF
V gene: TRBV28; D gene: .; clone size: .; J gene: TRBJ1-1; CDR3 DNA: TGTGCCAGCAGTTCCCCGGGGGGTTCGAACACTGAAGCTTTCTTT; CDR3 protein: CASSSPGGSNTEAFF
V gene: TRBV3-1; D gene: .; clone size: few; J gene: TRBJ2-5; CDR3 DNA: TGTGCCAGCAGCCAAGATCCCACAGGCTGGGAGACCCAGTACTTC; CDR3 protein: CASSQDPTGWETQYF
V gene: TRBV28; D gene: TRBD1; clone size: few; J gene: TRBJ1-1; CDR3 DNA: TGTGCCAGCTTTCCAGGGGGGGGGAGGACTGAAGCTTTCTTT; CDR3 protein: CASFPGGGRTEAFF
V gene: TRBV11-2; D gene: .; clone size: few; J gene: TRBJ2-6; CDR3 DNA: TGTGCCAGCAGCAGACGGGGAGAGTGGGCCAACGTCCTGACTTTC; CDR3 protein: CASSRRGEWANVLTF
V gene: TRBV29-1; D gene: TRBD1; clone size: .; J gene: TRBJ1-2; CDR3 DNA: TGCAGCGGTCGACAGGGGGGGAACTATGGCTACACCTTC; CDR3 protein: CSGRQGGNYGYTF
V gene: TRBV30; D gene: .; clone size: few; J gene: TRBJ2-3; CDR3 DNA: TGTGCCTGGAGCGGCCTAGGAAATTTGCAGTATTTT; CDR3 protein: CAWSGLGNLQYF
V gene: TRBV6-1; D gene: TRBD1; clone size: few; J gene: TRBJ1-2; CDR3 DNA: TGTGCCAGCATGGACAGGGATGCCTATGGCTACACCTTC; CDR3 protein: CASMDRDAYGYTF
V gene: TRBV12-3/TRBV12-4; D gene: .; clone size: many; J gene: TRBJ1-2; CDR3 DNA: TGTGCCAGCAGCCGAACAGGGTATGGCTACACCTTC; CDR3 protein: CASSRTGYGYTF
V gene: TRBV21-1; D gene: .; clone size: few; J gene: TRBJ2-7; CDR3 DNA: TGTGCCAGCCCCCCGGAAGGGCCCCACGAGCAGTACTTC; CDR3 protein: CASPPEGPHEQYF
V gene: TRBV20-1; D gene: .; clone size: few; J gene: TRBJ1-5; CDR3 DNA: TGCAGTGCTAGAGATAGGGTGGGGGTACAACAGCCCCAGCATTTT; CDR3 protein: CSARDRVGVQQPQHF
V gene: TRBV11-2; D gene: .; clone size: few; J gene: TRBJ2-1; CDR3 DNA: TGTGCCAGCAGCCTTGCACGAGTGATCTCCTACAATGAGCAGTTCTTC; CDR3 protein: CASSLARVISYNEQFF
V gene: TRBV12-3/TRBV12-4; D gene: .; clone size: few; J gene: TRBJ2-3; CDR3 DNA: TGTGCCAGCGGATCTGTTGAAGGGTCAGATCCAGATACGCAGTATTTT; CDR3 protein: CASGSVEGSDPDTQYF
V gene: TRBV12-3/TRBV12-4; D gene: TRBD1; clone size: few; J gene: TRBJ2-1; CDR3 DNA: TGTGCCAGCAGATGGCAGGGGGCGGGTGAGCAGTTCTTC; CDR3 protein: CASRWQGAGEQFF
V gene: TRBV12-3/TRBV12-4; D gene: TRBD2; clone size: .; J gene: TRBJ2-1; CDR3 DNA: TGTGCCAGCAGTTTAATAGCGGGGGGGTTCGAGCAGTTCTTC; CDR3 protein: CASSLIAGGFEQFF
V gene: TRBV10-3; D gene: TRBD2; clone size: once; J gene: TRBJ2-1; CDR3 DNA: TGTGCCATCAGTGAAAACACTAGCGGGGGGGCAAGTGAGCAGTTCTTC; CDR3 protein: CAISENTSGGASEQFF
V gene: TRBV5-1; D gene: .; clone size: .; J gene: TRBJ2-2; CDR3 DNA: TGCGCCAGCAGCTTGGCCCCGGCAGGGCCGAACACCGGGGAGCTGTTTTTT; CDR3 protein: CASSLAPAGPNTGELFF
V gene: TRBV18; D gene: TRBD2; clone size: few; J gene: TRBJ2-3; CDR3 DNA: TGTGCCAGCTCAGCCACTAGCGGGGGATACACAGATACGCAGTATTTT; CDR3 protein: CASSATSGGYTDTQYF
V gene: TRBV2; D gene: .; clone size: .; J gene: TRBJ2-5; CDR3 DNA: TGTGCCAGCAGTGCCATGGGCGGGGAAGGAGAGACCCAGTACTTC; CDR3 protein: CASSAMGGEGETQYF
V gene: TRBV28; D gene: .; clone size: .; J gene: TRBJ2-7; CDR3 DNA: TGTGCCACCGGGGCGTTCTACGAGCAGTACTTC; CDR3 protein: CATGAFYEQYF
V gene: TRBV28; D gene: .; clone size: many; J gene: TRBJ1-2; CDR3 DNA: TGTGCCAGCAGTTCCGTCGTGAGGAAGGGTCCCGTCTATGGCTACACCTTC; CDR3 protein: CASSSVVRKGPVYGYTF
V gene: TRBV2; D gene: .; clone size: .; J gene: TRBJ2-5; CDR3 DNA: TGTGCCAGCAGTAAGATACCAGAGACCCAGTACTTC; CDR3 protein: CASSKIPETQYF
V gene: TRBV20-1; D gene: .; clone size: .; J gene: TRBJ2-3; CDR3 DNA: TGCAGTGCTACGGAGCCAGGGGCGGGAGTTACGCAGTATTTT; CDR3 protein: CSATEPGAGVTQYF
V gene: TRBV6-1; D gene: .; clone size: few; J gene: TRBJ2-2; CDR3 DNA: TGTGCCAGCACCAGACTCCTCGGGGTCGGGGAGCTGTTTTTT; CDR3 protein: CASTRLLGVGELFF
V gene: TRBV20-1; D gene: .; clone size: few; J gene: TRBJ2-1; CDR3 DNA: TGCAGTGCTAGAGACCCGACAGGCTTTCTCAATGAGCAGTTCTTC; CDR3 protein: CSARDPTGFLNEQFF
V gene: TRBV3-1; D gene: .; clone size: .; J gene: TRBJ2-7; CDR3 DNA: TGTGCCAGCAGCCCCGAACGGGGGCTGCAGTACTTC; CDR3 protein: CASSPERGLQYF
V gene: TRBV18; D gene: TRBD2; clone size: .; J gene: TRBJ2-7; CDR3 DNA: TGTGCCAGCTCACGCCGGGGGGACGAGCAGTACTTC; CDR3 protein: CASSRRGDEQYF
V gene: TRBV6-5; D gene: .; clone size: few; J gene: TRBJ1-6; CDR3 DNA: TGTGCCAGCAGTTACTTGGCGGATAATTCACCCCTCCACTTT; CDR3 protein: CASSYLADNSPLHF
V gene: TRBV5-1; D gene: .; clone size: .; J gene: TRBJ2-2; CDR3 DNA: TGCGCCAGCATGAACACCGGGGAGCTGTTTTTT; CDR3 protein: CASMNTGELFF
V gene: TRBV7-8; D gene: .; clone size: few; J gene: TRBJ2-7; CDR3 DNA: TGTGCCAGCAGCTATACGCCCAGGTCCCCTACCTACGAGCAGTACTTC; CDR3 protein: CASSYTPRSPTYEQYF
V gene: TRBV25-1; D gene: .; clone size: many; J gene: TRBJ1-5; CDR3 DNA: TGTGCCAGCAGACGGGGCAATCAGCCCCAGCATTTT; CDR3 protein: CASRRGNQPQHF
V gene: TRBV20-1; D gene: TRBD2; clone size: .; J gene: TRBJ2-7; CDR3 DNA: TGCAGTGCTAGAGGGGGGGGTAGCGGGAAATTCTACGAGCAGTACTTC; CDR3 protein: CSARGGGSGKFYEQYF
V gene: TRBV29-1; D gene: TRBD1; clone size: once; J gene: TRBJ2-1; CDR3 DNA: TGCAGCTTCTCTTCCGGGACAGGGGGCCGGAATGAGCAGTTCTTC; CDR3 protein: CSFSSGTGGRNEQFF
V gene: TRBV9; D gene: .; clone size: few; J gene: TRBJ2-1; CDR3 DNA: TGTGCCAGCAGCCAAACCACGAGCTCCTACAATGAGCAGTTCTTC; CDR3 protein: CASSQTTSSYNEQFF
V gene: TRBV12-3/TRBV12-4; D gene: TRBD1; clone size: .; J gene: TRBJ2-5; CDR3 DNA: TGTGCCAGCAGCCCCCCCGGGACAGGGGGCTGGGAGACCCAGTACTTC; CDR3 protein: CASSPPGTGGWETQYF
V gene: TRBV12-3/TRBV12-4; D gene: .; clone size: .; J gene: TRBJ1-1; CDR3 DNA: TGTGCCAGCAGTTTAGACCGGCAGCTGAACACTGAAGCTTTCTTT; CDR3 protein: CASSLDRQLNTEAFF
V gene: TRBV6-6; D gene: TRBD2; clone size: .; J gene: TRBJ2-7; CDR3 DNA: TGTGCCAGCAGGGAGGGACTAGCGGGAGTCAAGTACTTC; CDR3 protein: CASREGLAGVKYF
V gene: TRBV10-3; D gene: TRBD1; clone size: many; J gene: TRBJ2-5; CDR3 DNA: TGTGCCATCAGCGCCGGGACAGGGAACGTAAAGACCCAGTACTTC; CDR3 protein: CAISAGTGNVKTQYF
V gene: TRBV5-1; D gene: .; clone size: few; J gene: TRBJ1-1; CDR3 DNA: TGCGCCAGCAGCTTGGACTTATTCGGCACTGAAGCTTTCTTT; CDR3 protein: CASSLDLFGTEAFF
V gene: TRBV19; D gene: TRBD1; clone size: .; J gene: TRBJ1-2; CDR3 DNA: TGTGCCAGTAGTCGAAACTATAGGGGACAGGGTGTTCGTAGCTATGGCTACACCTTC; CDR3 protein: CASSRNYRGQGVRSYGYTF
V gene: TRBV7-6; D gene: .; clone size: many; J gene: TRBJ1-2; CDR3 DNA: TGTGCCAGCAGCTTAGACGAGAGGGAAGGCTACACCTTC; CDR3 protein: CASSLDEREGYTF
V gene: TRBV6-2/TRBV6-3; D gene: TRBD2; clone size: once; J gene: TRBJ2-1; CDR3 DNA: TGTGCCAGCAGTTACTCGCGGGAGGGTGGTGGCAATGAGCAGTTCTTC; CDR3 protein: CASSYSREGGGNEQFF
V gene: TRBV10-3; D gene: .; clone size: many; J gene: TRBJ2-5; CDR3 DNA: TGTGCCATCAGGGACCTAGGCGGAGAGACCCAGTACTTC; CDR3 protein: CAIRDLGGETQYF
V gene: TRBV3-1; D gene: .; clone size: few; J gene: TRBJ1-6; CDR3 DNA: TGTGCCAGCAGCCGCGGGACGCTCTATAATTCACCCCTCCACTTT; CDR3 protein: CASSRGTLYNSPLHF
V gene: TRBV5-1; D gene: .; clone size: .; J gene: TRBJ2-2; CDR3 DNA: TGCGCCAGCAGCAGACCACCCGGCACCGGGGAGCTGTTTTTT; CDR3 protein: CASSRPPGTGELFF